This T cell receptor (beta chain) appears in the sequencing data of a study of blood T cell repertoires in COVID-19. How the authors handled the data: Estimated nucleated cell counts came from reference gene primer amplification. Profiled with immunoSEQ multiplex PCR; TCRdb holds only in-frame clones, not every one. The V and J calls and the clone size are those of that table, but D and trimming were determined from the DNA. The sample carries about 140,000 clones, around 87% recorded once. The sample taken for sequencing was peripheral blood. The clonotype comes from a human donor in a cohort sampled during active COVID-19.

CDR3 amino acids: CATGTGNSPLHF. The DNA of the CDR3 is TGTGCCACCGGGACAGGGAATTCACCCCTCCACTTT. The chain carries TRBV28 and TRBJ1-6, with TRBD1 matching 9 bases. The length of the CDR3 is 12 residues. The germline V gene has CDR1 MDHEN and CDR2 SYDVKM. Losses at the gene ends were 10 bases for V and 7 bases for J; bases not matched to a gene: 2.